Listed below are T cell receptor beta chains from one sample, sequenced in a study of T cells in Graves' hyperthyroidism and ophthalmopathy. TCRdb fed the multiplex PCR reads into MiXCR, producing one record per CDR3 protein. The sample has more than 500,000 distinct CDR3 sequences, 40% to 50% seen once. Sequenced material: peripheral blood or thyroid tissue (not recorded which). Source of these receptors: an adult woman with Graves' disease, either hyperthyroidism or ophthalmopathy (not recorded which). Each CDR3 is given with its conserved first and last residue.

J	V	CDR3
TRBJ1-6	TRBV4-1	CASSQTGTHPMDSPLHF
TRBJ2-5	TRBV29-1	CSVEEASVGETQYF
TRBJ2-7	TRBV20-1	CSAIPGTNAYEQYF
TRBJ2-5	TRBV20-1	CSAPQREGQGQTQYF
TRBJ1-5	TRBV19	CATQGRGNQPQHF
TRBJ2-6	TRBV7-8	CASSRMGFNVLTF
TRBJ2-6	TRBV7-2	CASSLGLGQVLTF
TRBJ1-6	TRBV7-6	CASSPTDGTAYNSPLHF
TRBJ1-5	TRBV7-9	CASSSREAGNQPQHF
TRBJ1-1	TRBV5-6	CASIVDQMNTEAFF
TRBJ1-2	TRBV2	CANDRGQNNYGYTF
TRBJ2-7	TRBV20-1	CSASGEPTGYEQYF
TRBJ1-1	TRBV28	CASSSPELNTEAFF
TRBJ1-1	TRBV24-1	CATSDSRGNTEAFF
TRBJ1-2	TRBV6-2/TRBV6-3	CASSYYYPF
TRBJ2-2	TRBV4-3	CASSTTSGNTGELFF
TRBJ1-6	TRBV10-3	CASSLWGTRSSYNSPLHF
TRBJ2-6	TRBV2	CASSQNEAF
TRBJ1-5	TRBV28	CASRWGQNNQPQHF
TRBJ1-2	TRBV7-9	CASSHRDGKNYGYTF
TRBJ1-1	TRBV12-3/TRBV12-4	CASSQTPTAEAFF
TRBJ1-5	TRBV20-1	CSARRGTGLNQPQHF
TRBJ1-5	TRBV29-1	CSVAATSGGSNQPQHF
TRBJ1-2	TRBV7-2	CASSQLQGYGYTF
TRBJ1-5	TRBV7-2	CSSMGQGYNQPQHF
TRBJ2-7	TRBV9	CASSETHGRYEQYF
TRBJ2-7	TRBV2	CASSMDGSYEQYF
TRBJ2-7	TRBV7-9	CSVARGPEQYF
TRBJ1-1	TRBV29-1	CSVERRDREPWNTEAFF
TRBJ1-1	TRBV10-2	CASSSFVGNTEAFF
TRBJ2-5	TRBV7-2	CASSPSRVTWQETQYF
TRBJ1-2	TRBV19	CASSNSQGDGYGYTF
TRBJ1-5	TRBV24-1	CATSARGTRGYNQPQHF
TRBJ1-1	TRBV2	CASSEDISNTEAFF
TRBJ2-7	TRBV14	CASSPRGGSGEQYF
TRBJ1-3	TRBV28	CASSLPSGGNTIYF
TRBJ2-7	TRBV4-2	CASSQGAGDYEQYF
TRBJ1-1	TRBV29-1	CSVGELNTEAFF
TRBJ2-3	TRBV14	CASSLAERYTDTQYF
TRBJ2-7	TRBV7-3	CASSSPRDSVPYEQYF
TRBJ1-4	TRBV20-1	CSAREGATNEKLFF
TRBJ2-6	TRBV6-1	CASKVVWSGANVLTF
TRBJ2-7	TRBV9	CASSQVGFPYEQYF
TRBJ2-5	TRBV7-8	CASSLTSRREETQYF
TRBJ2-5	TRBV20-1	CSAREGNQYF
TRBJ2-5	TRBV7-2	CASSSQGKTQYF
TRBJ1-1	TRBV7-3	CASREDQNTEAFF
TRBJ1-6	TRBV10-3	CAISEADRANSPLHF
TRBJ2-7	TRBV20-1	CSARLVNYEQYF
TRBJ2-7	TRBV11-2	CASSYSTDRGDEQYF
TRBJ1-1	TRBV7-6	CASSLEQGAWNTEAFF